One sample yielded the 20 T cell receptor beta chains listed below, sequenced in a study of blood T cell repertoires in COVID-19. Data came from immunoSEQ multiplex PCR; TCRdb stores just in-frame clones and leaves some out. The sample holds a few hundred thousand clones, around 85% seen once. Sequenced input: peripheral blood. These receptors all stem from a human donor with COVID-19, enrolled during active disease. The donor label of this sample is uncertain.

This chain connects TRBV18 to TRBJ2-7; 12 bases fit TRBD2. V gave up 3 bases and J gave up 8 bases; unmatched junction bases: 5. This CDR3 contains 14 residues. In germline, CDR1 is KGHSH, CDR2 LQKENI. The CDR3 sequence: CASSPTSGRVKQYF. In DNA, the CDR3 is TGTGCCAGCTCACCGACTAGCGGGAGAGTAAAGCAGTACTTC.

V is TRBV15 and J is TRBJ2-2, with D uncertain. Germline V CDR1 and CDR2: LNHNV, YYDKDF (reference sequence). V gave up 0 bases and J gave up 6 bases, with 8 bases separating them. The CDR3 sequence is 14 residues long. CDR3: CATSRDVGAGELFF. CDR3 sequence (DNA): TGTGCCACCAGCAGAGATGTAGGAGCCGGGGAGCTGTTTTTT.

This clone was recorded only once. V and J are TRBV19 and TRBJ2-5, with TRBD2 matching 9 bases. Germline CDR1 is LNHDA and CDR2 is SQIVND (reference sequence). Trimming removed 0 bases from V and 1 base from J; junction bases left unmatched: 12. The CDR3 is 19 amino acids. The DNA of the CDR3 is TGTGCCAGTAGTATAGATCTAAGGTCGGCTAGCGGGATCCAAGAGACCCAGTACTTC. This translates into CASSIDLRSASGIQETQYF.

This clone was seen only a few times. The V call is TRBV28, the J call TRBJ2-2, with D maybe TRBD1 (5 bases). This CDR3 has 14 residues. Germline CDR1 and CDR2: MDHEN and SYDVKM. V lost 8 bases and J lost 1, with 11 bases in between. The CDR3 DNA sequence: TGTGCCAGCGAAGGCGGACAGAACACCGGGGAGCTGTTTTTT. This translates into CASEGGQNTGELFF.

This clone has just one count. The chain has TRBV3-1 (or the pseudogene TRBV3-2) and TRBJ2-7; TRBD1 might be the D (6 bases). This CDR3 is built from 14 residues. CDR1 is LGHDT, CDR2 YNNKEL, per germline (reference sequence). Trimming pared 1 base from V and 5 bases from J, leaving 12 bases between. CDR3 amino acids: CASSQGPDRHEQYF. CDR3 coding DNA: TGTGCCAGCAGCCAAGGTCCCGACAGGCACGAGCAGTACTTC.

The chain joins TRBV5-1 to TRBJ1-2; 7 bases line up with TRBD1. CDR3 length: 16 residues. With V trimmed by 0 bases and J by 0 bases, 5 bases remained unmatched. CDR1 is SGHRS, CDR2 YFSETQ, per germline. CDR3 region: CASSLARTGPNYGYTF. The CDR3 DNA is TGCGCCAGCAGCTTGGCCCGGACAGGACCTAACTATGGCTACACCTTC.

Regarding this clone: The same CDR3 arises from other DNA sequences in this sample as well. This CDR3 is CASSYRTSGRNNEQFF. For the CDR3, the DNA is TGTGCCAGCAGTTACAGGACTAGCGGGAGGAACAATGAGCAGTTCTTC. The chain employs TRBV6-5 and TRBJ2-1; 14 nucleotides align to TRBD2. Germline CDR1 and CDR2: MNHEY and SVGAGI. The length of the CDR3 is 16 residues. V lost 2 bases, J lost 5 bases, and 2 bases stayed unmatched.

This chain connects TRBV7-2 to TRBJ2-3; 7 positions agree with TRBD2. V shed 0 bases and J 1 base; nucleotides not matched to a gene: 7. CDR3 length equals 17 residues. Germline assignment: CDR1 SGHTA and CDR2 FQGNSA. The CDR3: CASSLARGRAGTDTQYF. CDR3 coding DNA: TGTGCCAGCAGCTTAGCGCGTGGGAGGGCGGGCACAGATACGCAGTATTTT.

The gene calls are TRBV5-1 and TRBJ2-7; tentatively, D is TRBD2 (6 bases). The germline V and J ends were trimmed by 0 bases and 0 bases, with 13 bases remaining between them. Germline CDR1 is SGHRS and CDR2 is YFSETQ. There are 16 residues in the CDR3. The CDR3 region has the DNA TGCGCCAGCAGCTTGGAAGAGGGAGGAGGCTCCTACGAGCAGTACTTC. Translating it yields CASSLEEGGGSYEQYF. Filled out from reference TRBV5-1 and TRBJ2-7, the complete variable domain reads KAGVTQTPRYLIKTRGQQVTLSCSPISGHRSVSWYQQTPGQGLQFLFEYFSETQRNKGNFPGRFSGRQFSNSRSEMNVSTLELGDSALYLCASSLEEGGGSYEQYFGPGTRLTVT.

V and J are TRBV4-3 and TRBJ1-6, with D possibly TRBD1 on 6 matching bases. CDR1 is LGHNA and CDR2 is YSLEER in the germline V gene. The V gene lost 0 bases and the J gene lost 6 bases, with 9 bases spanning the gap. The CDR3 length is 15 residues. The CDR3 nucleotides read TGCGCCAGCAGCCAAGATAGACAGGTTAATTCACCCCTCCACTTT. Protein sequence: CASSQDRQVNSPLHF.

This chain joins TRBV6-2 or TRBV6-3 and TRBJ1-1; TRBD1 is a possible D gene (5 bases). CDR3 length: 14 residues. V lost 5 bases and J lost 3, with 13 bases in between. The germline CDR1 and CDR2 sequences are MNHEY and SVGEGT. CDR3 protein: CASSKPGWDTEAFF. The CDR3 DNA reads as TGTGCCAGCAGTAAACCAGGGTGGGACACTGAAGCTTTCTTT.

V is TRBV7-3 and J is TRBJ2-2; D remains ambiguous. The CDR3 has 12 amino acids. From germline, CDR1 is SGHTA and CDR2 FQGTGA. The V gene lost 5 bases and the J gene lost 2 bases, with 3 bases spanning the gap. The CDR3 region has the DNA TGTGCCAGCAGCCTCAACACCGGGGAGCTGTTTTTT. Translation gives CASSLNTGELFF. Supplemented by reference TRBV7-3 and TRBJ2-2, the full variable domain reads GAGVSQTPSNKVTEKGKYVELRCDPISGHTALYWYRQSLGQGPEFLIYFQGTGAADDSGLPNDRFFAVRPEGSVSTLKIQRTERGDSAVYLCASSLNTGELFFGEGSRLTVL.

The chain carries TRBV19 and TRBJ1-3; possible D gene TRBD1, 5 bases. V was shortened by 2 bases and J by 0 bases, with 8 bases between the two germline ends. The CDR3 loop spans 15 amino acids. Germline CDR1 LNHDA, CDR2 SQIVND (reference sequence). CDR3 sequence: CASSISTGSGNTIYF. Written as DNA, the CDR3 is TGTGCCAGTAGTATAAGCACAGGCTCTGGAAACACCATATATTTT. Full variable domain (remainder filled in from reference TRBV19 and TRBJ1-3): DGGITQSPKYLFRKEGQNVTLSCEQNLNHDAMYWYRQDPGQGLRLIYYSQIVNDFQKGDIAEGYSVSREKKESFPLTVTSAQKNPTAFYLCASSISTGSGNTIYFGEGSWLTVV.

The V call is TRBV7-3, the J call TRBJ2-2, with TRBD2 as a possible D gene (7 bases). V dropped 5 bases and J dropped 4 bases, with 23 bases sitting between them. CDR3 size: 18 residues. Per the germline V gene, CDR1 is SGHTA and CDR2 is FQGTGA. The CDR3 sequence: CASSPRAGAVGGTGELFF. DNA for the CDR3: TGTGCCAGCAGCCCCCGGGCGGGGGCGGTTGGAGGCACCGGGGAGCTGTTTTTT.

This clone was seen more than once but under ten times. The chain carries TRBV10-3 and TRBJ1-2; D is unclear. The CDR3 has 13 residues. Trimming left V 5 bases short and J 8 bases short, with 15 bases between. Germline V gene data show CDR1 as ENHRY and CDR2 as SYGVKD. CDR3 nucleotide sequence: TGTGCCATCAGTCGGGATATGGCCGGCGGCTACACCTTC. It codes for CAISRDMAGGYTF.

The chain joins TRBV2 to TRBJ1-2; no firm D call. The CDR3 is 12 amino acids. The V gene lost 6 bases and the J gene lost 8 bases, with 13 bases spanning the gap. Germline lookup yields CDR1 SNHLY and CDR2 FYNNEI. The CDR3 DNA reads TGTGCCAGCAGGGGGAGAAAAGAGGGCTACACCTTC. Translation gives CASRGRKEGYTF.

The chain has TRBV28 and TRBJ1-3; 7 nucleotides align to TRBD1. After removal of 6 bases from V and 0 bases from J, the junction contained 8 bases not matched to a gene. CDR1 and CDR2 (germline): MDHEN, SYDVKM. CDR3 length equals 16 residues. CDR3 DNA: TGTGCCAGCAGCCGGGACAGCCCGAGCTCTGGAAACACCATATATTTT. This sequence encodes CASSRDSPSSGNTIYF.

CDR3 in amino acids: CASKVPLRQGQYAFF. The CDR3 DNA reads TGTGCCAGCAAGGTACCCCTTAGGCAGGGCCAGTACGCTTTCTTT. V is TRBV6-5 and J is TRBJ1-1, with D maybe TRBD1 (5 bases). Germline CDR1 reads MNHEY; CDR2 reads SVGAGI. Trimming pared 7 bases from V and 11 bases from J, leaving 26 bases between. The CDR3 is 15 amino acids.

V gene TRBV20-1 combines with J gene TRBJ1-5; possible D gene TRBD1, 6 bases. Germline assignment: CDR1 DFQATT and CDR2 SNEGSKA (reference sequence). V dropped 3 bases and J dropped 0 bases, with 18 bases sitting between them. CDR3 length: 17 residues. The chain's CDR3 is CSASARGGGFSNQPQHF. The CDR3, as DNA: TGCAGTGCTAGTGCCAGGGGAGGGGGTTTTAGCAATCAGCCCCAGCATTTT.

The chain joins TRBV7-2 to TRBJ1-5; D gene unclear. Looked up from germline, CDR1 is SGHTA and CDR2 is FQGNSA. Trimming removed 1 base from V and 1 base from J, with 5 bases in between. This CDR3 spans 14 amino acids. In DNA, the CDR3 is TGTGCCAGCAGCTTAGAGAGGAGCAATCAGCCCCAGCATTTT. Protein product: CASSLERSNQPQHF.